This TCR beta chain was found in a study of blood T cell repertoires in COVID-19. Methods used by the authors: Amplified reference gene primers provided the basis for estimating nucleated cell counts. The repertoire was sequenced with immunoSEQ multiplex PCR; TCRdb's copy has only in-frame clones and lacks some. The V and J calls and clone size were taken over from that table, and D and trimming were inferred from the DNA. The repertoire holds fewer than 200,000 clones, with 85% to 95% as singletons. V shed 8 bases and J shed 11 bases, with 13 bases lying between them. CDR1 and CDR2 from the germline V gene are LNHDA and SQIVND (reference sequence). The CDR3 extends over 12 amino acids.

The specimen sequenced was peripheral blood. This TCR derives from a woman between 50 and 59 years old with acute or convalescent COVID-19. V usage is TRBV19 and J usage is TRBJ1-6; D is uncertain. The CDR3 region is CASGSRDTPLHF. As DNA, the CDR3 is TGTGCCAGTGGTAGTAGAGATACACCCCTCCACTTT.